This entry lists 8 T cell receptor beta chains sequenced from one sample in a study of neurological immune-mediated disorders. TCRdb processed the 5' RACE reads anew with MiXCR; each CDR3 protein has one entry. Here the sample spans fewer than 85,000 distinct CDR3 sequences, roughly 15% being singletons. Material for sequencing was PBMCs. All receptors derive from a woman between 35 and 50 years old in good health.

This clonotype was picked up many times. The chain has TRBV7-8 and TRBJ2-1, with D possibly TRBD1 on 6 matching bases. Trimming shortened V by 3 bases and J by 10 bases, and 13 bases separated the two germline ends. Germline V CDR1 and CDR2: SGHVS, FQNEAQ. This CDR3 has 13 amino acids. The CDR3 sequence: CASSLNRVGEQFF. In nucleotides, the CDR3 is TGTGCCAGCAGCTTGAACAGGGTGGGCGAGCAGTTCTTC.

CDR3 nucleotide sequence: TGTGCCAGCTCACCGCGTTTTTCGGGGACAGACACTGAAGCTTTCTTT. This codes for CASSPRFSGTDTEAFF. J is TRBJ1-1 and V is TRBV18; 7 positions agree with TRBD1. This CDR3 region has 16 residues. V lost 3 bases and J lost 3; bases outside the gene matches: 10. The germline gives CDR1 KGHSH, CDR2 LQKENI.

At least ten counts were recorded for this clonotype. This chain joins TRBV4-1 and TRBJ1-5; 8 nucleotides align to TRBD1. CDR1 is MGHRA and CDR2 is YSYEKL in the germline V gene. The junction had 8 bases not matched to a gene; V was cut back by 0 bases and J by 4 bases. The CDR3 runs to 17 residues. CDR3 in amino acids: CASSQEWAGGLNQPQHF. The CDR3 DNA is TGCGCCAGCAGCCAAGAGTGGGCAGGGGGCCTAAATCAGCCCCAGCATTTT.

The CDR3 region is CASSFGSVVAEAFF. For the CDR3, the DNA is TGTGCCAGCAGCTTTGGGTCCGTCGTGGCTGAAGCTTTCTTT. V usage is TRBV7-2 and J usage is TRBJ1-1; D is undetermined. The germline V gene has CDR1 SGHTA and CDR2 FQGNSA. This CDR3 has 14 residues. Trimming removed 3 bases from V and 6 bases from J, with 14 bases in between.

This clonotype was observed a few times. A much bigger clone sits one base away, suggesting this may be a read error. The chain uses TRBV2 and TRBJ2-5; D gene uncertain. Germline CDR1 is SNHLY and CDR2 is FYNNEI. CDR3 length equals 14 residues. The CDR3: CASRGTSNQVTQYF. CDR3 DNA sequence: TGTGCCAGCAGGGGTACCAGTAACCAAGTGACCCAGTACTTC.

This clonotype was picked up many times. The V gene is TRBV5-1, the J gene TRBJ1-4; D ambiguous. The V end was cut by 0 bases, the J end by 0 bases, with 12 bases between. CDR1 SGHRS and CDR2 YFSETQ come from the germline V gene. This CDR3 spans 17 amino acids. The CDR3 region is CASSLEGSPATNEKLFF. The CDR3 DNA is TGCGCCAGCAGCTTGGAGGGCAGCCCTGCAACTAATGAAAAACTGTTTTTT.

This clonotype was seen at least ten times. The rearrangement uses TRBV6-8 and TRBJ2-1; a weak D match, TRBD2 (6 bases). The germline gives CDR1 MNHGY, CDR2 SAAAGT. CDR3 size: 14 residues. The germline V and J ends were trimmed by 2 bases and 8 bases, with 13 bases remaining between them. In DNA, the CDR3 is TGTGCCAGCAGTTACCCCCCTTGGGGGGATGAGCAGTTCTTC. Translating gives CASSYPPWGDEQFF.

This clonotype has a count of ten or more. The chain carries TRBV5-5 and TRBJ1-2; TRBD1 aligns across 9 bases. The V gene's germline CDR1 is SGHKS and CDR2 YYEKEE (reference sequence). V shed 0 bases and J 6 bases; nucleotides not matched to a gene: 3. CDR3 length: 14 residues. The CDR3 loop reads CASSLVQGANGYTF. The DNA of the CDR3 is TGTGCCAGCAGCTTGGTACAGGGGGCGAATGGCTACACCTTC.